This record concerns one T cell receptor beta chain sequence. The data were obtained in a study of blood T cell repertoires in COVID-19. Study summary: Sites across the United States, Italy and Spain contributed samples from acute and convalescent COVID-19. The cDNA or gDNA used as material had been derived from T cells, B-cell-depleted T cells, or PBMCs.

Original processing methods: Reference gene primer amplification gave estimated nucleated cell counts. Generated by immunoSEQ multiplex PCR, the TCRdb table keeps only in-frame clones and is missing some. D and trimming were read from the DNA, whereas the V and J calls and clone size are those reported in that table. The top ten clones hold roughly 3% of a sample with a few hundred thousand clones, less than 85% of them seen once. The V gene's germline CDR1 is SGHRS and CDR2 YFSETQ. This CDR3 is 15 amino acids long. After removal of 2 bases from V and 4 bases from J, the junction contained 3 bases not matched to a gene.

This sequence joins TRBV5-1 and TRBJ2-1, with 10 bases identical to TRBD2. The sample was peripheral blood. The source of this sequence is a woman aged 18-30 years with acute or convalescent COVID-19. CDR3 sequence (DNA): TGCGCCAGCAGCTTCGGGACTAGCGTTTACAATGAGCAGTTCTTC. Amino acid sequence: CASSFGTSVYNEQFF.